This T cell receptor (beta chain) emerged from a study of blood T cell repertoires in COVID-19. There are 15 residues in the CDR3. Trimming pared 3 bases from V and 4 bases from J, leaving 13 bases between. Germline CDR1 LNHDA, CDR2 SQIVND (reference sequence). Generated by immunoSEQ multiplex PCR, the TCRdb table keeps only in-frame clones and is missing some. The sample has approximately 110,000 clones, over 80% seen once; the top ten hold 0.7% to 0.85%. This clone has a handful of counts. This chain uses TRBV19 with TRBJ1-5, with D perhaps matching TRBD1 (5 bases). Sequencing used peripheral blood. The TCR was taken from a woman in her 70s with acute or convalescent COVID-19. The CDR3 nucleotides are TGTGCCAGTAGTATGGTTGACAGCGCGAATCAGCCCCAGCATTTT. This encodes CASSMVDSANQPQHF.